This record covers a single T cell receptor (beta chain). The protocol was immunoSEQ multiplex PCR, while the TCRdb copy is restricted to in-frame clones and leaves out a portion. The table includes more than 60,000 clones, roughly 90% detected once. This sample is part of a study of control samples from healthy donors and cancer patients. V was clipped by 7 bases and J by 0 bases, with 21 bases between them. Germline CDR1 is LNHDA and CDR2 is SQIVND (reference sequence). The CDR3 is made up of 18 amino acids. The rearrangement joins TRBV19 to TRBJ2-2; D is undetermined. Sequences were obtained from PBMCs. The receptor's source is a woman between 45 and 60 years old with colorectal cancer. The CDR3 sequence: CASTLGFLTRPNTGELFF. Here the CDR3 DNA reads TGTGCCAGTACCCTGGGATTCCTGACACGTCCGAACACCGGGGAGCTGTTTTTT.